The 3 T cell receptor beta chains in this list originate from one sample, sequenced in a study of blood T cell repertoires in COVID-19. Assay used: immunoSEQ multiplex PCR; TCRdb lists only in-frame clones, some missing. The sample includes 300,000 to 400,000 clones, about 87% of them seen just once. The sequenced sample consisted of peripheral blood. The origin of the receptors is a woman between 45 and 65 years old with COVID-19, enrolled during active disease.

This chain joins TRBV6-5 and TRBJ1-2; no firm D call. The CDR3 totals 15 residues. Germline CDR1 is MNHEY and CDR2 is SVGAGI. With 4 bases removed from V and 2 bases from J, the gap between germline ends came to 14 bases. CDR3 sequence: CASSFGRRRNYGYTF. In DNA form, the CDR3 reads TGTGCCAGCAGTTTCGGTCGGCGGAGGAACTATGGCTACACCTTC.

V gene TRBV5-1 combines with J gene TRBJ2-5; D call uncertain. CDR1 and CDR2 from the germline V gene are SGHRS and YFSETQ. This CDR3 comprises 13 residues. Trimming stripped 4 bases from V and 3 bases from J, with 10 bases between. CDR3 coding DNA: TGCGCCAGCAGCCTATACGGTAAAGAGACCCAGTACTTC. This codes for CASSLYGKETQYF.

The chain couples TRBV27 to TRBJ2-1; D gene ambiguous. Germline V CDR1 and CDR2: MNHEY, SMNVEV (reference sequence). Trimming took off 9 bases at V and 8 bases at J, with 11 bases between the two ends. The CDR3 runs to 11 residues. The CDR3: CARDTADEQFF. The DNA for the CDR3 is TGTGCCAGAGACACTGCCGATGAGCAGTTCTTC.